This TCR beta chain was recorded in a study of CD8+ T cells in alopecia areata. As for treatment: oral pan-JAK inhibitor, 5-10 mg twice daily. Looked up from germline, CDR1 is MDHEN and CDR2 is SYDVKM. CDR3 size: 10 residues. The germline V and J ends were trimmed by 2 bases and 5 bases, with 0 bases remaining between them. In its sample, this clone was seen a few times. The authors extracted RNA and reverse transcribed it into cDNA as the sequencing template. Measured with immunoSEQ multiplex PCR; TCRdb has only the in-frame clones, and not every one. Of approximately 150,000 clones listed, around three fifths are singletons.

The input for sequencing was CD4+ T cells sorted from blood, taken at week 24, from a patient treated with tofacitinib. The origin of this receptor is a human donor with alopecia areata. The rearrangement uses TRBV28 and TRBJ2-5; the D is unclear. DNA for the CDR3: TGTGCCAGCAGTTTAGAGACCCAGTACTTC. The encoded protein is CASSLETQYF.